This passage covers 2 T cell receptor beta chains from one sample sequenced in a study of OX40 agonist ivuxolimab in advanced cancers. Receptor libraries were prepared by the immunoSEQ multiplex PCR assay. What TCRdb holds here is the immuneACCESS table cut down to in-frame rearrangements. Part of the clones is not present; checked against another copy, under half of the missing clones reflect an unresolved V gene, and the others are unexplained. The sample table shows roughly 80,000 clones, and approximately 90% are seen once. The ten largest clones take up approximately 0.69% of the sample. This material consisted of CD4+ or CD8+ T cells sorted from blood, taken in a trial of the OX40 agonist ivuxolimab. These receptors were collected from an adult with an advanced solid tumor such as melanoma, head and neck, liver or kidney cancer.

This chain uses TRBV9 with TRBJ2-5; either TRBD1 or TRBD2 may supply D (6 bases each). The length of the CDR3 is 13 residues. Trimming cost V 0 bases and J 5 bases, with 8 bases left between them. The germline V gene encodes CDR1 SGDLS and CDR2 YYNGEE. CDR3 sequence (DNA): TGTGCCAGCAGCGTAGGGGGGGCTGAGACCCAGTACTTC. Protein product: CASSVGGAETQYF. Full variable domain (outside the CDR3, taken from reference TRBV9 and TRBJ2-5): DSGVTQTPKHLITATGQRVTLRCSPRSGDLSVYWYQQSLDQGLQFLIQYYNGEERAKGNILERFSAQQFPDLHSELNLSSLELGDSALYFCASSVGGAETQYFGPGTRLLVL.

CDR3 DNA sequence: TGTGCCAGCAGTTTCCAAGGGATCGGAGGTAGGGGCTATCAGCCCCAGCATTTT. This codes for CASSFQGIGGRGYQPQHF. The chain joins TRBV27 to TRBJ1-5; D is possibly TRBD1 (5 bases). V gave up 3 bases and J gave up 5 bases, with 23 bases separating them. This CDR3 region has 18 residues. CDR1 and CDR2 from the germline V gene are MNHEY and SMNVEV (reference sequence).